This entry describes one T cell receptor beta chain. Data came from immunoSEQ multiplex PCR; TCRdb stores just in-frame clones and leaves some out. The sample lists around 36,000 clones, 81% seen once, with 7.3% in the top ten. The entry originates in a study of T cells in localized non-small cell lung cancer. CDR3 size: 17 residues. With 3 bases removed from V and 0 bases from J, the gap between germline ends came to 15 bases. Germline CDR1 reads MNHEY; CDR2 reads SMNVEV (reference sequence). The origin of this receptor is a male donor at least 60 years old with stage II lung adenocarcinoma. The genes are TRBV27 and TRBJ2-1; the D call may be TRBD1 or TRBD2 (5 bases each). The sample here was peripheral blood mononuclear cells, taken before any cancer treatment. The CDR3 loop reads CASSFSRPGSSYNEQFF. The CDR3 bases are TGTGCCAGCAGTTTTTCCAGGCCAGGGAGCTCCTACAATGAGCAGTTCTTC.